A single sample gave rise to the 23 T cell receptor beta chains below, sequenced in a study of graft-versus-host responses after intestinal transplantation. Using immunoSEQ multiplex PCR, the repertoire was profiled, and TCRdb retains in-frame clones only, with some absent. The table includes about 63,000 clones, about 89% detected once. Processing was applied to graft tissue in order to liberate intraepithelial and lamina propria lymphocytes. The sample here was ileum tissue, taken around 350 days after transplant. The receptors were sampled from a human patient who received an intestinal transplant, so some T cells may come from the graft donor.

This sequence joins TRBV6-5 and TRBJ1-1; TRBD1 matches 8 bases. The CDR3 runs 16 residues. V was pared by 4 bases and J by 4 bases, with 11 bases of the junction left unmatched. The germline V gene encodes CDR1 MNHEY and CDR2 SVGAGI. CDR3 amino acids: CASSSTGVPARTEAFF. CDR3 nucleotide sequence: TGTGCCAGCAGTTCGACAGGGGTCCCAGCCCGCACTGAAGCTTTCTTT.

This chain connects TRBV7-6 to TRBJ1-2; the D is unclear. V lost 3 bases, J lost 0 bases, and 20 bases lay in between. CDR1 and CDR2 (germline): SGHVS, FNYEAQ. This CDR3 has 18 amino acids. CDR3 nucleotide sequence: TGTGCCAGCAGCTTTCCAAGGCCCAACACGAAAACTAACTATGGCTACACCTTC. Its translation is CASSFPRPNTKTNYGYTF. Complete variable domain (other parts from reference TRBV7-6 and TRBJ1-2): GAGVSQSPRYKVTKRGQDVALRCDPISGHVSLYWYRQALGQGPEFLTYFNYEAQQDKSGLPNDRFSAERPEGSISTLTIQRTEQRDSAMYRCASSFPRPNTKTNYGYTFGSGTRLTVV.

Remarks on this clone: Distinct nucleotide sequences in the sample also encode this CDR3. The genes are TRBV6-5 and TRBJ2-7, with 8 bases lining up with TRBD2. V was clipped by 2 bases and J by 3 bases; unmatched bases: 0. This CDR3 spans 13 amino acids. Germline CDR1 is MNHEY and CDR2 is SVGAGI. The CDR3 DNA reads TGTGCCAGCAGTTACGGGACTAGCTACGAGCAGTACTTC. This gives the protein CASSYGTSYEQYF.

The gene calls are TRBV28 and TRBJ2-2; tentatively, D is TRBD2 (6 bases). Trimming shortened V by 3 bases and J by 6 bases, and 8 bases separated the two germline ends. Germline assignment: CDR1 MDHEN and CDR2 SYDVKM. This CDR3 is 13 amino acids long. The CDR3 nucleotides are TGTGCCAGCAGTTTTCCGGGGGCCGGGGAGCTGTTTTTT. Protein: CASSFPGAGELFF.

The rearrangement uses TRBV4-1 and TRBJ2-7; TRBD2 matches at 9 bases. CDR3 length: 15 residues. Per germline, CDR1 MGHRA and CDR2 YSYEKL. Germline trimming cut 5 bases from V and 3 bases from J; bases unmatched to any gene: 8. The CDR3: CASSARLAENYEQYF. CDR3 DNA: TGCGCCAGCAGCGCGCGACTAGCGGAGAACTACGAGCAGTACTTC.

The gene calls are TRBV7-9 and TRBJ2-7; 9 nucleotides agree with TRBD1. This CDR3 has 16 amino acids. Trimming at V came to 5 bases and at J to 4 bases, leaving 12 bases not matched to a gene. Germline lookup yields CDR1 SEHNR and CDR2 FQNEAQ (reference sequence). The CDR3 DNA is TGTGCCAGCAGCCCAGGATTGGGACAGGGTGGGTACGAGCAGTACTTC. Translated: CASSPGLGQGGYEQYF.

J is TRBJ1-1 and V is TRBV5-1; D call uncertain. Germline V gene lookup returns CDR1 SGHRS and CDR2 YFSETQ. The CDR3 is made up of 14 amino acids. V lost 4 bases, J lost 2 bases, and 12 bases lay in between. The DNA of the CDR3 is TGCGCCAGCAGCCCGCGAAAGATTAACACTGAAGCTTTCTTT. Translating gives CASSPRKINTEAFF.

The chain recombines TRBV14 with TRBJ2-2; the D is unclear. From germline, CDR1 is SGHDN and CDR2 FVKESK. CDR3 size: 13 residues. The germline V and J ends were trimmed by 5 bases and 7 bases, with 11 bases remaining between them. The CDR3 region is CASSAIGFGELFF. The CDR3 region has the DNA TGTGCCAGCAGCGCAATAGGCTTCGGGGAGCTGTTTTTT. Variable domain in full (rest from reference TRBV14 and TRBJ2-2): EAGVTQFPSHSVIEKGQTVTLRCDPISGHDNLYWYRRVMGKEIKFLLHFVKESKQDESGMPNNRFLAERTGGTYSTLKVQPAELEDSGVYFCASSAIGFGELFFGEGSRLTVL.

This clone was recorded only once. The chain combines TRBV5-6 with TRBJ1-2; 9 nucleotides line up with TRBD1. The CDR3 covers 15 residues. Germline CDR1 reads SGHDT; CDR2 reads YYEEEE. With V trimmed by 0 bases and J by 8 bases, 8 bases remained unmatched. CDR3 region: CASSLGTGGGRGYTF. The CDR3 bases are TGTGCCAGCAGCTTGGGAACAGGGGGCGGAAGGGGCTACACCTTC.

The CDR3 protein is CAALSTGGIGELFF. The CDR3 DNA sequence: TGTGCCGCCTTATCGACAGGGGGCATCGGGGAGCTGTTTTTT. This sequence joins TRBV19 and TRBJ2-2; 10 bases map to TRBD1. Germline CDR1 and CDR2: LNHDA and SQIVND (reference sequence). Germline trimming cut 11 bases from V and 7 bases from J; bases unmatched to any gene: 10. This CDR3 has 14 amino acids.

The V gene is TRBV11-3, the J gene TRBJ2-2, with 10 bases lining up with TRBD2. The CDR3 totals 17 residues. From germline, CDR1 is SGHNT and CDR2 YENEEA. The V segment lost 1 base and the J segment 2 bases; nucleotides outside the gene matches: 4. In DNA form, the CDR3 reads TGTGCCAGCAGCTTAGGTTCTAGCGGGGGTAACACCGGGGAGCTGTTTTTT. Translated, it gives CASSLGSSGGNTGELFF.

The rearrangement links TRBV10-1 to TRBJ2-1; 7 bases fit TRBD2. Germline-derived CDR1 and CDR2 are WNHNN and SYGVQD (reference sequence). The CDR3 has 16 amino acids. V was pared by 3 bases and J by 0 bases, with 5 bases of the junction left unmatched. CDR3 bases: TGCGCCAGCAGTGACTCGGGACTAACCTCCTACAATGAGCAGTTCTTC. The encoded protein is CASSDSGLTSYNEQFF.

V and J are TRBV29-1 and TRBJ1-4; 7 nucleotides line up with TRBD1. The V segment lost 7 bases and the J segment 4 bases; nucleotides outside the gene matches: 9. CDR3 length: 14 residues. Per germline, CDR1 SQVTM and CDR2 ANQGSEA. As DNA, the CDR3 is TGCAGCGCACTAACAGGGGAAGGTAATGAAAAACTGTTTTTT. Its translation: CSALTGEGNEKLFF. The full variable domain, rest sourced from reference TRBV29-1 and TRBJ1-4, is SAVISQKPSRDICQRGTSLTIQCQVDSQVTMMFWYRQQPGQSLTLIATANQGSEATYESGFVIDKFPISRPNLTFSTLTVSNMSPEDSSIYLCSALTGEGNEKLFFGSGTQLSVL.

CDR3: CASSLPTSGTDNEQFF. The CDR3 DNA reads as TGTGCCAGCAGTTTACCGACTAGCGGGACCGACAATGAGCAGTTCTTC. The rearrangement links TRBV28 to TRBJ2-1; 11 bases fit TRBD2. In germline, CDR1 is MDHEN, CDR2 SYDVKM. The CDR3 has 16 amino acids. Unmatched junction bases numbered 5, after V lost 2 bases and J lost 5 bases.

The rearrangement joins TRBV6-5 to TRBJ2-2, with D unresolved. Deletions cut 0 bases from V and 0 bases from J, with 2 bases between. The length of the CDR3 is 14 residues. The germline V gene has CDR1 MNHEY and CDR2 SVGAGI. The CDR3 loop is CASSYSPNTGELFF. The CDR3 nucleotides read TGTGCCAGCAGTTACTCGCCGAACACCGGGGAGCTGTTTTTT.

This clone has a handful of counts. V usage is TRBV7-2 and J usage is TRBJ2-1, with TRBD2 matching over 14 bases. There are 17 residues in the CDR3. Germline V CDR1 and CDR2: SGHTA, FQGNSA. V dropped 4 bases and J dropped 7; count of bases not matched to a gene: 9. In DNA form, the CDR3 reads TGTGCCAGCAGCTCCCAACCCGGGACTAGCGGGGGAAATGAGCAGTTCTTC. This gives the protein CASSSQPGTSGGNEQFF. The whole variable domain, filled in from reference TRBV7-2 and TRBJ2-1, reads GAGVSQSPSNKVTEKGKDVELRCDPISGHTALYWYRQSLGQGLEFLIYFQGNSAPDKSGLPSDRFSAERTGGSVSTLTIQRTQQEDSAVYLCASSSQPGTSGGNEQFFGPGTRLTVL.

The chain has TRBV2 and TRBJ1-3, with 9 bases that match TRBD1. Losses at the gene ends were 0 bases for V and 3 bases for J; bases not matched to a gene: 12. Per germline, CDR1 SNHLY and CDR2 FYNNEI. CDR3 size: 19 residues. CDR3 amino acids: CASSEAFGIDRGSGNTIYF. In DNA form, the CDR3 reads TGTGCCAGCAGTGAAGCGTTCGGTATAGACAGGGGGAGTGGAAACACCATATATTTT.

The rearrangement links TRBV9 to TRBJ2-2, with a weak D call TRBD1 (5 bases). The germline gives CDR1 SGDLS, CDR2 YYNGEE. V lost 0 bases, J lost 3 bases, and 15 bases lay in between. The CDR3 runs to 17 residues. CDR3 residues: CASSVGDEDTDTGELFF. The CDR3 DNA reads TGTGCCAGCAGCGTAGGAGATGAGGACACTGACACCGGGGAGCTGTTTTTT.

Only a few counts were recorded for this clone. This rearrangement joins TRBV28 to TRBJ1-2; 9 nucleotides match TRBD1. Germline V gene data show CDR1 as MDHEN and CDR2 as SYDVKM. The CDR3 totals 14 residues. V lost 6 bases to trimming and J lost 8 bases; unmatched junction nucleotides: 10. CDR3 in DNA: TGTGCCAGCAGCCTTAGGACAGGGGTGAGCGGCTACACCTTC. This codes for CASSLRTGVSGYTF.

V is TRBV5-4 and J is TRBJ1-6, with D tentatively TRBD1 (6 bases). Trimming pared 0 bases from V and 5 bases from J, leaving 9 bases between. CDR3 length: 15 residues. Germline V gene sequence: CDR1 SGHNT, CDR2 YYREEE (reference sequence). CDR3 protein: CASSLAGGNNSPLHF. CDR3 nucleotide sequence: TGTGCCAGCAGCTTGGCCGGGGGCAATAATTCACCCCTCCACTTT.

This clone was picked up one time. V usage is TRBV10-3 and J usage is TRBJ1-3; TRBD1 agrees at 7 bases. V shed 4 bases and J 3 bases; nucleotides not matched to a gene: 3. CDR1 is ENHRY, CDR2 SYGVKD, per germline. The CDR3 is made up of 14 amino acids. The CDR3 protein is CAISAGQNGNTIYF. For the CDR3, the DNA is TGTGCCATCAGTGCGGGACAGAATGGAAACACCATATATTTT.

The chain couples TRBV14 to TRBJ2-5, with 7 bases identical to TRBD1. This CDR3 contains 15 residues. Per germline, CDR1 SGHDN and CDR2 FVKESK. Trimming cost V 1 base and J 2 bases; bases outside gene matches: 4. The CDR3 bases are TGTGCCAGCAGCCAAGCCGACAGGGCACAAGAGACCCAGTACTTC. Its protein is CASSQADRAQETQYF.

V is TRBV9 and J is TRBJ2-7, with 7 bases identical to TRBD1. J gave up 0 bases and V 4 bases, and 7 bases lay outside the gene matches. The CDR3 is 15 amino acids. The germline CDR1 and CDR2 sequences are SGDLS and YYNGEE. The CDR3 here is CASSRGTEGSYEQYF. CDR3 nucleotides: TGTGCCAGCAGCCGAGGGACAGAGGGCTCCTACGAGCAGTACTTC.